This is a list of T cell receptor beta chains from one sample in a study of blood T cell repertoires in COVID-19. Assay: immunoSEQ multiplex PCR; the TCRdb copy retains only in-frame clones and omits some. The sample includes about 180,000 clones, approximately 80% of them seen just once. Sequencing used peripheral blood. These receptors originate from a woman aged 40 to 50 with COVID-19, enrolled during active disease. The CDR3 runs from the conserved cysteine through the conserved F or W. Each record gives: V gene, clone size, J gene, D gene, CDR3 protein, CDR3 DNA. A D gene is named only where the DNA matches it firmly. The size field is filled for only some rows; it gives once, few, many or a size class.

V: TRBV5-1
size: NA
J: TRBJ1-4
D: TRBD1
CDR3: CASSGKGQGGRSEKLFF
DNA: TGCGCCAGCAGCGGAAAGGGACAGGGGGGGCGAAGCGAAAAACTGTTTTTT

V: TRBV12-3/TRBV12-4
size: NA
J: TRBJ2-7
D: TRBD2
CDR3: CASFSGGSHEQYF
DNA: TGTGCCAGTTTTAGCGGGGGGTCCCACGAGCAGTACTTC

V: TRBV5-1
size: few
J: TRBJ1-4
D: TRBD1
CDR3: CASSQPQGTFATNEKLFF
DNA: TGCGCCAGCAGCCAACCACAGGGGACCTTTGCAACTAATGAAAAACTGTTTTTT

V: TRBV5-1
size: NA
J: TRBJ2-2
D: NA
CDR3: CASSLVQGRTGELFF
DNA: TGCGCCAGCAGCTTGGTACAGGGAAGAACCGGGGAGCTGTTTTTT

V: TRBV5-5
size: NA
J: TRBJ2-1
D: NA
CDR3: CASTLAVDEQFF
DNA: TGTGCCAGCACCCTGGCGGTGGATGAGCAGTTCTTC

V: TRBV11-2
size: NA
J: TRBJ2-3
D: TRBD2
CDR3: CASSLRTSGDDTQYF
DNA: TGTGCCAGCAGCTTGCGGACTAGCGGGGACGATACGCAGTATTTT

V: TRBV5-6
size: NA
J: TRBJ1-5
D: NA
CDR3: CASSLAGVNQPQHF
DNA: TGTGCCAGCAGCTTGGCCGGAGTCAATCAGCCCCAGCATTTT

V: TRBV6-1
size: NA
J: TRBJ1-3
D: NA
CDR3: CASSERTGVGNTIYF
DNA: TGTGCCAGCAGTGAAAGGACGGGGGTCGGAAACACCATATATTTT

V: TRBV5-4
size: NA
J: TRBJ2-7
D: NA
CDR3: CASSLFQDTYEQYF
DNA: TGTGCCAGCAGCTTGTTCCAGGATACCTACGAGCAGTACTTC

V: TRBV11-2
size: NA
J: TRBJ2-7
D: TRBD1
CDR3: CASSPSTGGYEQYF
DNA: TGTGCCAGCAGCCCGTCGACAGGGGGCTACGAGCAGTACTTC

V: TRBV6-5
size: NA
J: TRBJ1-3
D: NA
CDR3: CASSSQGSGNTIYF
DNA: TGTGCCAGCAGTTCCCAGGGGTCGGGAAACACCATATATTTT

V: TRBV6-4
size: NA
J: TRBJ1-2
D: NA
CDR3: CASSANREGGYTF
DNA: TGTGCCAGCAGTGCAAACAGGGAGGGAGGCTACACCTTC

V: TRBV29-1
size: NA
J: TRBJ2-7
D: NA
CDR3: CSVGTGTEQYF
DNA: TGCAGCGTTGGAACAGGGACCGAGCAGTACTTC

V: TRBV19
size: few
J: TRBJ2-7
D: NA
CDR3: CASSSTGSSYEQYF
DNA: TGTGCCAGTAGTTCCACCGGGAGCAGTTACGAGCAGTACTTC

V: TRBV15
size: NA
J: TRBJ1-3
D: NA
CDR3: CATSRVTLLSLWGNTIYF
DNA: TGTGCCACCAGCAGAGTAACTCTTTTATCTCTCTGGGGAAACACCATATATTTT

V: TRBV25-1
size: NA
J: TRBJ1-4
D: NA
CDR3: CASSEFGGSEKLFF
DNA: TGTGCCAGCAGTGAATTCGGGGGTAGTGAAAAACTGTTTTTT

V: TRBV6-6
size: NA
J: TRBJ2-1
D: NA
CDR3: CASSTPRVDYNEQFF
DNA: TGTGCCAGCAGCACACCCAGGGTCGACTACAATGAGCAGTTCTTC

V: TRBV7-7
size: NA
J: TRBJ1-3
D: NA
CDR3: CASSLGSSGNTIYF
DNA: TGTGCTAGCAGCTTAGGGAGCTCTGGAAACACCATATATTTT